A single sample gave rise to the 27 T cell receptor beta chains below, sequenced in a study of CD8+ T cells in alopecia areata. cDNA reverse transcribed from extracted RNA served as the sequencing template. Method: immunoSEQ multiplex PCR; TCRdb's copy keeps in-frame clones and lacks some. The repertoire holds about 210,000 clones, with around three fifths as singletons. Treatment reported: oral pan-JAK inhibitor, 5-10 mg twice daily. Sequenced material: CD4+ T cells sorted from blood, taken at week 4, from a patient treated with tofacitinib. The source is a human donor with alopecia areata.

This rearrangement joins TRBV5-1 to TRBJ1-4, with 7 bases that match TRBD1. This CDR3 contains 15 residues. Germline V CDR1 and CDR2: SGHRS, YFSETQ. V shed 4 bases and J 4 bases; nucleotides not matched to a gene: 7. CDR3 loop: CASSTGTVINEKLFF. The CDR3 DNA follows: TGCGCCAGCAGCACCGGGACAGTGATTAATGAAAAACTGTTTTTT.

This clone appeared a few times. The chain couples TRBV5-1 to TRBJ2-6; the D gene is possibly TRBD2 (5 bases). Trimming stripped 4 bases from V and 1 base from J, with 6 bases between. There are 14 residues in the CDR3. Germline-derived CDR1 and CDR2 are SGHRS and YFSETQ. The CDR3 loop reads CASSPGSGANVLTF. The CDR3 nucleotides are TGCGCCAGCAGCCCGGGGTCTGGGGCCAACGTCCTGACTTTC.

The rearrangement links TRBV29-1 to TRBJ2-7, with 7 bases identical to TRBD1. The CDR3 is 15 amino acids. Unmatched junction bases numbered 11, after V lost 6 bases and J lost 0 bases. Germline CDR1 and CDR2: SQVTM and ANQGSEA. CDR3 in DNA: TGCAGCGTCGCCGAACAGGGGACGGTCTCCTACGAGCAGTACTTC. Amino acid sequence: CSVAEQGTVSYEQYF.

This chain connects TRBV30 to TRBJ2-1, with D unclear. Germline assignment: CDR1 GTSNPN and CDR2 SVGIG (reference sequence). With 2 bases removed from V and 0 bases from J, the gap between germline ends came to 14 bases. The CDR3 totals 16 residues. The CDR3 here is CAWSPKGSSSYNEQFF. DNA of the CDR3: TGTGCCTGGAGTCCTAAGGGATCAAGCTCCTACAATGAGCAGTTCTTC. The full variable domain, with the rest looked up from reference TRBV30 and TRBJ2-1, is SQTIHQWPATLVQPVGSPLSLECTVEGTSNPNLYWYRQAAGRGLQLLFYSVGIGQISSEVPQNLSASRPQDRQFILSSKKLLLSDSGFYLCAWSPKGSSSYNEQFFGPGTRLTVL.

Turning to this clone: One end of the junction varies from germline; a read error may be responsible. The rearrangement uses TRBV7-7 and TRBJ2-5; D may be TRBD1 (6 bases). Germline V lookup: CDR1 SSHAT, CDR2 FNYEAQ (reference sequence). CDR3 length: 14 residues. CDR3 in amino acids: CASSLGGFQETQYF. The DNA for the CDR3 is TGTGCTAGCAGCTTAGGGGGATTCCAAGAGACCCAGTACTTC.

This clone came up a few times. This chain links TRBV29-1 with TRBJ1-1, with TRBD1 identical over 7 bases. Germline V gene data show CDR1 as SQVTM and CDR2 as ANQGSEA. CDR3 length: 15 amino acids. The V and J ends lost 6 bases and 4 bases, in that order; junction bases with no gene match: 14. The CDR3 DNA is TGCAGCGTCGCCTCCTTGACAGGGAGCGGCACTGAAGCTTTCTTT. Its translation: CSVASLTGSGTEAFF.

J is TRBJ2-3 and V is TRBV2; either TRBD1 or TRBD2 may supply D (5 bases each). Trimming took off 4 bases at V and 6 bases at J, with 17 bases between the two ends. The CDR3 has 15 residues. Germline lookup yields CDR1 SNHLY and CDR2 FYNNEI. CDR3 loop: CASSAPMLGVDTQYF. The DNA for the CDR3 is TGTGCCAGCAGTGCCCCTATGTTGGGGGTGGATACGCAGTATTTT.

The DNA for the CDR3 is TGCAGCGTTGAAGGGGGACAGCGCACTGAAGCTTTCTTT. Its protein is CSVEGGQRTEAFF. This chain uses TRBV29-1 with TRBJ1-1, with TRBD1 matching 7 bases. V lost 1 base to trimming and J lost 4 bases; unmatched junction nucleotides: 3. The CDR3 spans 13 residues. Germline V gives CDR1 SQVTM, CDR2 ANQGSEA.

Only a few counts were recorded for this clone. CDR3 DNA: TGCGCCAGCAGCCAAGACGGGGGACGTTCCTACAATGAGCAGTTCTTC. Protein product: CASSQDGGRSYNEQFF. The chain recombines TRBV4-3 with TRBJ2-1, with D perhaps matching TRBD2 (6 bases). V lost 0 bases, J lost 1 base, and 10 bases lay in between. CDR3 size: 16 residues. Germline loops: CDR1 LGHNA, CDR2 YSLEER.

The chain carries TRBV4-3 and TRBJ1-5; 8 bases fit TRBD1. In germline, CDR1 is LGHNA, CDR2 YSLEER. Trimming removed 1 base from V and 9 bases from J; junction bases left unmatched: 5. The CDR3 runs 14 residues. Written as DNA, the CDR3 is TGCGCCAGCAGCCAAGGACAGGGGCAGGCGCCCCAGCATTTT. As protein: CASSQGQGQAPQHF.

The V gene is TRBV15, the J gene TRBJ2-3, with D perhaps TRBD1 (6 bases). In germline, CDR1 is LNHNV, CDR2 YYDKDF (reference sequence). Trimming stripped 3 bases from V and 7 bases from J, with 8 bases between. The CDR3 covers 12 residues. CDR3 sequence: CATSSDRYTQYF. In DNA form, the CDR3 reads TGTGCCACCAGCAGCGACAGGTATACGCAGTATTTT.

This clone was counted only a few times. Within the sample, other DNA sequences also encode this same CDR3. The chain combines TRBV29-1 with TRBJ1-1; 9 bases agree with TRBD1. Germline V gene data show CDR1 as SQVTM and CDR2 as ANQGSEA. V shed 7 bases and J 5 bases; nucleotides not matched to a gene: 5. The CDR3 is 12 residues long. Here the CDR3 DNA reads TGCAGCGCGGGACAGGGACGAACTGAAGCTTTCTTT. Its protein is CSAGQGRTEAFF.

The chain recombines TRBV18 with TRBJ2-7, with 9 bases lining up with TRBD1. Germline V lookup: CDR1 KGHSH, CDR2 LQKENI. The CDR3 spans 15 residues. With V trimmed by 0 bases and J by 6 bases, 6 bases remained unmatched. The CDR3 nucleotides are TGTGCCAGCTCACCACCGGGACAGGGATATACCGAGCAGTACTTC. Protein product: CASSPPGQGYTEQYF. Filled out from reference TRBV18 and TRBJ2-7, the complete variable domain reads NAGVMQNPRHLVRRRGQEARLRCSPMKGHSHVYWYRQLPEEGLKFMVYLQKENIIDESGMPKERFSAEFPKEGPSILRIQQVVRGDSAAYFCASSPPGQGYTEQYFGPGTRLTVT.

The V gene is TRBV7-9, the J gene TRBJ2-6, with D perhaps matching TRBD2 (5 bases). V was shortened by 7 bases and J by 0 bases, with 16 bases between the two germline ends. Germline V gene data show CDR1 as SEHNR and CDR2 as FQNEAQ (reference sequence). This CDR3 region has 17 residues. CDR3 sequence: CASTYGGLVSGANVLTF. The CDR3 DNA sequence: TGTGCCAGCACCTACGGAGGATTAGTCTCTGGGGCCAACGTCCTGACTTTC.

This clone has just a few counts. V usage is TRBV29-1 and J usage is TRBJ2-1, with TRBD1 matching over 8 bases. CDR1 and CDR2 from the germline V gene are SQVTM and ANQGSEA. Losses at the gene ends were 3 bases for V and 3 bases for J; bases not matched to a gene: 4. The CDR3 loop spans 14 amino acids. The CDR3: CSVDQGAIYNEQFF. CDR3 DNA sequence: TGCAGCGTTGATCAGGGGGCTATCTACAATGAGCAGTTCTTC.

The chain has TRBV25-1 and TRBJ2-7; tentative D call: TRBD2 (6 bases). Trimming shortened V by 2 bases and J by 6 bases, and 14 bases separated the two germline ends. The CDR3 loop spans 14 amino acids. CDR1 is MGHDK, CDR2 SYGVNS, per germline. CDR3 loop: CASSEPWQGGEQYF. The CDR3 bases are TGTGCCAGCAGTGAACCTTGGCAGGGAGGCGAGCAGTACTTC.

The chain uses TRBV4-2 and TRBJ1-1; no firm D call. Germline V gene data show CDR1 as LGHNA and CDR2 as YNFKEQ. The CDR3 covers 17 residues. The V gene lost 1 base and the J gene lost 4 bases, with 19 bases spanning the gap. CDR3 residues: CASSQGWGSKESTEAFF. The DNA of the CDR3 is TGTGCCAGCAGCCAAGGTTGGGGTAGTAAAGAGAGCACTGAAGCTTTCTTT.

The chain carries TRBV28 and TRBJ2-1; 12 bases match TRBD2. The CDR3 loop spans 17 amino acids. V shed 4 bases and J 6 bases; nucleotides not matched to a gene: 10. Germline CDR1 MDHEN, CDR2 SYDVKM. In DNA form, the CDR3 reads TGTGCCAGCAGTTCCTCTAGCGGGGGGGCTAGTGGCAATGAGCAGTTCTTC. It translates to CASSSSSGGASGNEQFF.

The chain recombines TRBV2 with TRBJ1-6; D not certain. Trimming removed 2 bases at V and 1 base at J, with 6 bases between. Germline CDR1 SNHLY, CDR2 FYNNEI. CDR3 length equals 15 residues. The CDR3: CASSEWGSYNSPLHF. The DNA of the CDR3 is TGTGCCAGCAGTGAATGGGGTTCCTATAATTCACCCCTCCACTTT.

This chain links TRBV11-2 with TRBJ2-1; 7 bases line up with TRBD1. CDR1 and CDR2 (germline): SGHAT, FQNNGV. Trimming took 6 bases from V and 1 from J; bases not matched to a gene: 6. The CDR3 length is 15 residues. Here the CDR3 DNA reads TGTGCCAGCAGGACTTACAGGGGATCCTACAATGAGCAGTTCTTC. Translation: CASRTYRGSYNEQFF.

V gene TRBV19 combines with J gene TRBJ2-2; TRBD2 matches at 9 bases. The junction had 11 bases not matched to a gene; V was cut back by 5 bases and J by 4 bases. Germline loops: CDR1 LNHDA, CDR2 SQIVND (reference sequence). The CDR3 is 17 amino acids. The CDR3, as DNA: TGTGCCAGTAGTTTTGCTAGCGGGGTCTGGGCCACCGGGGAGCTGTTTTTT. Protein product: CASSFASGVWATGELFF.

The chain combines TRBV29-1 with TRBJ2-1, with 8 bases matching TRBD1. Germline lookup yields CDR1 SQVTM and CDR2 ANQGSEA. V was pared by 6 bases and J by 9 bases, with 7 bases of the junction left unmatched. This CDR3 region has 12 residues. CDR3 coding DNA: TGCAGCGTAGGGACAGGAGAAACTGAGCAGTTCTTC. Translating it yields CSVGTGETEQFF.

This clone turned up a few times. This chain joins TRBV27 and TRBJ2-4, with a possible D match to TRBD1 (5 bases). Trimming removed 5 bases from V and 0 bases from J, with 11 bases in between. CDR3 length: 15 amino acids. In germline, CDR1 is MNHEY, CDR2 SMNVEV (reference sequence). CDR3 bases: TGTGCCAGCAGTCCCCAGACAGTAGCCAAAAACATTCAGTACTTC. Translating it yields CASSPQTVAKNIQYF.

The chain couples TRBV6-5 to TRBJ2-5, with no clear D. With 0 bases removed from V and 5 bases from J, the gap between germline ends came to 16 bases. The germline V gene encodes CDR1 MNHEY and CDR2 SVGAGI. The CDR3 extends over 16 amino acids. CDR3 protein: CASSYSGSKLRETQYF. CDR3 sequence (DNA): TGTGCCAGCAGTTACTCAGGCTCTAAATTAAGGGAGACCCAGTACTTC.

CDR3 region: CASSLSQGASYGYTF. The CDR3 nucleotides are TGTGCCAGCAGCTTAAGCCAGGGGGCAAGCTATGGCTACACCTTC. The chain links TRBV7-2 to TRBJ1-2, with 8 bases identical to TRBD1. CDR3 length: 15 residues. The germline V gene has CDR1 SGHTA and CDR2 FQGNSA. V lost 2 bases and J lost 4; bases outside the gene matches: 6.

This clone was seen a single time. The chain couples TRBV4-1 to TRBJ1-2; D uncertain. Germline V CDR1 and CDR2: MGHRA, YSYEKL. The CDR3 has 15 residues. V lost 4 bases and J lost 4, with 16 bases in between. The CDR3 DNA follows: TGCGCCAGCAGCCCGCAGCGCAGCGAGGTCTATGGCTACACCTTC. It is translated as CASSPQRSEVYGYTF.

This clone was counted ten times or more. The CDR3 sequence is CASSQGVAGTGTNIQYF. Here the CDR3 DNA reads TGCGCCAGCAGCCAAGGAGTTGCCGGGACAGGGACGAACATTCAGTACTTC. J is TRBJ2-4 and V is TRBV4-3, with 9 bases matching TRBD1. The CDR3 is made up of 17 amino acids. The germline V gene has CDR1 LGHNA and CDR2 YSLEER. V was pared by 1 base and J by 7 bases, with 11 bases of the junction left unmatched.